This T cell receptor (beta chain) was retrieved from a study of neurological immune-mediated disorders. V lost 4 bases and J lost 11, with 14 bases in between. Germline V CDR1 and CDR2: SGHNT, YENEEA. The CDR3 consists of 12 residues. TCRdb redid the calling of the 5' RACE reads with MiXCR, one entry per CDR3 protein. This table holds roughly 70,000 distinct CDR3 sequences, approximately 5.2% found once. The J gene is TRBJ1-1, the V gene TRBV11-3; no definite D call. This receptor was identified in a woman aged 30 to 39 with multiple sclerosis. Sequenced material: PBMCs. CDR3 in amino acids: CASSSWTEGAFF. In nucleotides, the CDR3 is TGTGCCAGCAGCTCGTGGACCGAAGGGGCTTTCTTT. Looking up the rest from reference TRBV11-3 and TRBJ1-1 gives the full variable domain: EAGVVQSPRYKIIEKKQPVAFWCNPISGHNTLYWYLQNLGQGPELLIRYENEEAVDDSQLPKDRFSAERLKGVDSTLKIQPAELGDSAVYLCASSSWTEGAFFGQGTRLTVV.